This T cell receptor beta chain was captured in a study of tumor-infiltrating lymphocytes in primary liver carcinoma. Study as a whole: The patients, men and women alike, were aged 30 to 69 years. Tumors were stage T1-T3 N0M0, 4.2 to 10 cm across. Findings and caveats of the study: A fraction of only about 7-24% of top clones appeared in all five tumor regions.

RNA and DNA were co-extracted from around 20-30 mg of unsorted bulk tissue. None of the patients had received treatment, and all had chronic HBV infection. With respect to this clonotype: Its specificity is unknown.

With a constant-region primer, TCR beta cDNA was made from approximately 450 ng of total RNA. TCR beta libraries came from three nested multiplex PCR rounds using slightly modified ARM-PCR. The first two PCR rounds, around 10 cycles each, used TRBV1-TRBV30 forward primers and a C-beta reverse primer. TCRdb re-analysed the multiplex PCR reads in MiXCR, keeping a single row per CDR3 protein. The repertoire holds 95,000 to 100,000 distinct CDR3 sequences, with around 73% as singletons. There are 18 residues in the CDR3. Unmatched junction bases numbered 15, after V lost 6 bases and J lost 0 bases. Germline-derived CDR1 and CDR2 are MDHEN and SYDVKM.

The chain links TRBV28 to TRBJ1-1; 8 nucleotides line up with TRBD1. The sequence was collected from a woman aged 55 to 70 with primary liver carcinoma and hepatitis B virus infection. Sequenced input: liver tumor tissue from sampling region 2. Subset indicated: tumor region T2, inferior pole. The CDR3 coding sequence is TGTGCCAGCAGAGACAGGGGACTCGGTAGGCGGCTGAACACTGAAGCTTTCTTT. This gives the protein CASRDRGLGRRLNTEAFF.